The clone carrying this TCR beta chain was seen only once. The data derive from a study of blood T cell repertoires in COVID-19. Study at large: Acute-phase and convalescent COVID-19 samples originated in the United States, Italy and Spain.

V was pared by 4 bases and J by 4 bases, with 19 bases between. Germline lookup yields CDR1 LGHDT and CDR2 YNNKEL (reference sequence). The CDR3 runs to 16 residues. The method was immunoSEQ multiplex PCR; TCRdb's version includes in-frame clones alone and lacks a portion of them. The table has tens of thousands of clones, nearly 85% seen once. The V call is TRBV3-1 (or the pseudogene TRBV3-2), the J call TRBJ1-2; D is perhaps TRBD1 (5 bases). The specimen was peripheral blood. The origin of this receptor is a middle-aged man with acute or convalescent COVID-19. This chain's CDR3 is CASSLHDKGHTYGYTF. CDR3 in DNA: TGTGCCAGCAGCCTACATGACAAGGGGCATACCTATGGCTACACCTTC.